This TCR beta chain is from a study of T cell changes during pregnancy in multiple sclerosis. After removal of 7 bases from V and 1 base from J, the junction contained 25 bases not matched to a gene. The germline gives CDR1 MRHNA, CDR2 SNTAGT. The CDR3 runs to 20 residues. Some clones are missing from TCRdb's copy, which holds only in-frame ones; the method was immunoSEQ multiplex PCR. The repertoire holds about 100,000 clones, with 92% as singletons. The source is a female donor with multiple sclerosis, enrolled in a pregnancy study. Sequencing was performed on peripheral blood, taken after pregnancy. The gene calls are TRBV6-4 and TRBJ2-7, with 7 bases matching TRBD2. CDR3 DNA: TGTGCCAGCAATCTAGTGCCCTGGAGGGCTAGCGGATTCCATTCCTACGAGCAGTACTTC. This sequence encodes CASNLVPWRASGFHSYEQYF.